This T cell receptor beta chain is drawn from a study of blood T cell repertoires in COVID-19. The protocol was immunoSEQ multiplex PCR, while the TCRdb copy is restricted to in-frame clones and leaves out a portion. The repertoire holds 150,000 or so clones, with 92% as singletons. CDR1 and CDR2 from the germline V gene are SGDLS and YYNGEE. The CDR3 contains 15 residues. Trimming pared 4 bases from V and 4 bases from J, leaving 17 bases between. The sequence derives from a man aged 30 to 39 with COVID-19, enrolled during active disease. The rearrangement joins TRBV9 to TRBJ1-2; tentatively, D is TRBD1 (6 bases). The sequencing input was peripheral blood. CDR3 bases: TGTGCCAGCAGCTCACGGACAGACTCTGCCTATGGCTACACCTTC. Protein product: CASSSRTDSAYGYTF. The whole variable domain, filled in from reference TRBV9 and TRBJ1-2, reads DSGVTQTPKHLITATGQRVTLRCSPRSGDLSVYWYQQSLDQGLQFLIQYYNGEERAKGNILERFSAQQFPDLHSELNLSSLELGDSALYFCASSSRTDSAYGYTFGSGTRLTVV.